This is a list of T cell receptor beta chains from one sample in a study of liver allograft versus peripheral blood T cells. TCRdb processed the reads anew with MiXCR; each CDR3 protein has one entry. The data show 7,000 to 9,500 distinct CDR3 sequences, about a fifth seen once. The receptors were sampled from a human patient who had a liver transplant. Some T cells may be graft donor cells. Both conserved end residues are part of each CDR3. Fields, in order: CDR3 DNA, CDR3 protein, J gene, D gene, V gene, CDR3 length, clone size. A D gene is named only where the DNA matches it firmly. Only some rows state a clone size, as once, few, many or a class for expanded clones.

cdr3_nt: TGTGCCAGCAGCCCCTTTGGGGTAGAATCACAGCCCCAGCATTTT; cdr3_aa: CASSPFGVESQPQHF; j_call: TRBJ1-5; d_call: NA; v_call: TRBV5-5; cdr3_length: 15; clone_size: few
cdr3_nt: TGTGCCAGCAGCTATGGCACTAGCTCCTACAATGAGCAGTTCTTC; cdr3_aa: CASSYGTSSYNEQFF; j_call: TRBJ2-1; d_call: NA; v_call: TRBV5-6; cdr3_length: 15; clone_size: few
cdr3_nt: TGCAGCGTTGAAGGGGGCGGGGGGGAGCTGTTTTTT; cdr3_aa: CSVEGGGGELFF; j_call: TRBJ2-2; d_call: NA; v_call: TRBV29-1; cdr3_length: 12; clone_size: few
cdr3_nt: TGTGCCTGGAGTGTTGCTACAAACTACGAGCAGTACTTC; cdr3_aa: CAWSVATNYEQYF; j_call: TRBJ2-7; d_call: NA; v_call: TRBV30; cdr3_length: 13; clone_size: few
cdr3_nt: TGTGCCAGTAGTATAGGTAAAAGCTCCTACAATGAGCAGTTCTTC; cdr3_aa: CASSIGKSSYNEQFF; j_call: TRBJ2-1; d_call: NA; v_call: TRBV19; cdr3_length: 15; clone_size: medium-sized
cdr3_nt: TGTGCCAGTAGTATAATGCGGGGCGAGCAGTTCTTC; cdr3_aa: CASSIMRGEQFF; j_call: TRBJ2-1; d_call: NA; v_call: TRBV19; cdr3_length: 12; clone_size: few
cdr3_nt: TGTGCCAGCAGTCCGACAGGTTTCAATCAGCCCCAGCATTTT; cdr3_aa: CASSPTGFNQPQHF; j_call: TRBJ1-5; d_call: NA; v_call: TRBV27; cdr3_length: 14; clone_size: few
cdr3_nt: TGTGCCAGCAGCTTAGGTTACAGGGCGTATGGCTACACCTTC; cdr3_aa: CASSLGYRAYGYTF; j_call: TRBJ1-2; d_call: NA; v_call: TRBV7-2; cdr3_length: 14; clone_size: NA
cdr3_nt: TGTGCCAGCAGCGCGGGGGGCCTTGAAGCTTTCTTT; cdr3_aa: CASSAGGLEAFF; j_call: TRBJ1-1; d_call: NA; v_call: TRBV7-9; cdr3_length: 12; clone_size: NA
cdr3_nt: TGTGCCAGCAGTGGCAGGGGCATGGGAAGCAATCAGCCCCAGCATTTT; cdr3_aa: CASSGRGMGSNQPQHF; j_call: TRBJ1-5; d_call: NA; v_call: TRBV27; cdr3_length: 16; clone_size: NA
cdr3_nt: TGTGCCACCAGCAGTGATAAGGCCGGGATTGACTACGAGCAGTACTTC; cdr3_aa: CATSSDKAGIDYEQYF; j_call: TRBJ2-7; d_call: NA; v_call: TRBV15; cdr3_length: 16; clone_size: NA
cdr3_nt: TGTGCCAGTACCCCGGACAGGGGTTATACCCTCCACTTT; cdr3_aa: CASTPDRGYTLHF; j_call: TRBJ1-6; d_call: TRBD1; v_call: TRBV19; cdr3_length: 13; clone_size: medium-sized
cdr3_nt: TGTGCCAGCAGCCGTAGGGACAGGGCCCAAGAGACCCAGTACTTC; cdr3_aa: CASSRRDRAQETQYF; j_call: TRBJ2-5; d_call: TRBD1; v_call: TRBV14; cdr3_length: 15; clone_size: few
cdr3_nt: TGCAGCGTTTTGACAGGGACCGGGGAGCTGTTTTTT; cdr3_aa: CSVLTGTGELFF; j_call: TRBJ2-2; d_call: TRBD1; v_call: TRBV29-1; cdr3_length: 12; clone_size: medium-sized
cdr3_nt: TGTGCCAGCAGCTTAGGAGGGACAGGGAGCAATCAGCCCCAGCATTTT; cdr3_aa: CASSLGGTGSNQPQHF; j_call: TRBJ1-5; d_call: TRBD1; v_call: TRBV11-2; cdr3_length: 16; clone_size: few
cdr3_nt: TGTGCCACCAGCAGAGATCCTAGCGGGGGGGCGTTAAACACCGGGGAGCTGTTTTTT; cdr3_aa: CATSRDPSGGALNTGELFF; j_call: TRBJ2-2; d_call: TRBD2; v_call: TRBV15; cdr3_length: 19; clone_size: NA
cdr3_nt: TGCAGTGCTAGATCGGGGGTGGCAGATACGCAGTATTTT; cdr3_aa: CSARSGVADTQYF; j_call: TRBJ2-3; d_call: NA; v_call: TRBV20-1; cdr3_length: 13; clone_size: NA
cdr3_nt: TGTGCCAGCAGCCCAAAGTCATATTTAACAGGGGAGAACACTGAAGCTTTCTTT; cdr3_aa: CASSPKSYLTGENTEAFF; j_call: TRBJ1-1; d_call: TRBD1; v_call: TRBV5-4; cdr3_length: 18; clone_size: few
cdr3_nt: TGTGCCAGCTCACCAGAGTCACAGGGTGTGCTGTTTTTT; cdr3_aa: CASSPESQGVLFF; j_call: TRBJ2-2; d_call: NA; v_call: TRBV18; cdr3_length: 13; clone_size: many
cdr3_nt: TGTGCCAGCAGGGAGGGGGACTATGGCTACACCTTC; cdr3_aa: CASREGDYGYTF; j_call: TRBJ1-2; d_call: NA; v_call: TRBV7-9; cdr3_length: 12; clone_size: NA
cdr3_nt: TGTGCCAGCAGCGCAAGCAGGGGGACGACCTACAATGAGCAGTTCTTC; cdr3_aa: CASSASRGTTYNEQFF; j_call: TRBJ2-1; d_call: TRBD1; v_call: TRBV9; cdr3_length: 16; clone_size: medium-sized
cdr3_nt: TGCAGTGCTAGAGAGGGGACAGGGAACAGCTATGGCTACACCTTC; cdr3_aa: CSAREGTGNSYGYTF; j_call: TRBJ1-2; d_call: TRBD1; v_call: TRBV20-1; cdr3_length: 15; clone_size: NA
cdr3_nt: TGTGCCAGCAGTTTCGCAGACAACACTGAAGCTTTCTTT; cdr3_aa: CASSFADNTEAFF; j_call: TRBJ1-1; d_call: NA; v_call: TRBV27; cdr3_length: 13; clone_size: medium-sized
cdr3_nt: TGCAGCGTTGAAGATCTGGAGGATAACTATGGCTACACCTTC; cdr3_aa: CSVEDLEDNYGYTF; j_call: TRBJ1-2; d_call: NA; v_call: TRBV29-1; cdr3_length: 14; clone_size: NA
cdr3_nt: TGCAGTGCTTATCCAGGGGGGGAAGCTTTCTTT; cdr3_aa: CSAYPGGEAFF; j_call: TRBJ1-1; d_call: TRBD1; v_call: TRBV20-1; cdr3_length: 11; clone_size: many
cdr3_nt: TGTGCCAGCAGCCCCCCCGGTTGGATCGAAGCTTTCTTT; cdr3_aa: CASSPPGWIEAFF; j_call: TRBJ1-1; d_call: NA; v_call: TRBV11-2; cdr3_length: 13; clone_size: few
cdr3_nt: TGTGCCAGCAGTTACTCGACAGGGGTGGCCACTGAAGCTTTCTTT; cdr3_aa: CASSYSTGVATEAFF; j_call: TRBJ1-1; d_call: TRBD1; v_call: TRBV6-5; cdr3_length: 15; clone_size: medium-sized
cdr3_nt: TGTGCCAGCAGTTTCTCCCTCCAGGGGGACTACGAGCAGTACTTC; cdr3_aa: CASSFSLQGDYEQYF; j_call: TRBJ2-7; d_call: TRBD1; v_call: TRBV6-2/TRBV6-3; cdr3_length: 15; clone_size: many
cdr3_nt: TGCAGTGCTAATCCGGGACAGGGGGCAGGTGAAGCTTTCTTT; cdr3_aa: CSANPGQGAGEAFF; j_call: TRBJ1-1; d_call: TRBD1; v_call: TRBV20-1; cdr3_length: 14; clone_size: many
cdr3_nt: TGTGCCAGCAGTACCCACAGGGTGGACACTGAAGCTTTCTTT; cdr3_aa: CASSTHRVDTEAFF; j_call: TRBJ1-1; d_call: NA; v_call: TRBV27; cdr3_length: 14; clone_size: medium-sized
cdr3_nt: TGTGCCAGCAGTTACGGGTTAGGACAATTGAACACCGGGGAGCTGTTTTTT; cdr3_aa: CASSYGLGQLNTGELFF; j_call: TRBJ2-2; d_call: NA; v_call: TRBV6-5; cdr3_length: 17; clone_size: medium-sized
cdr3_nt: TGTGCCAGCAGCGTAAAGCAGGGCTACGAGCAGTACTTC; cdr3_aa: CASSVKQGYEQYF; j_call: TRBJ2-7; d_call: NA; v_call: TRBV9; cdr3_length: 13; clone_size: NA
cdr3_nt: TGTGCCAGCAGCGTAGGGCAGGATAATTCACCCCTCCACTTT; cdr3_aa: CASSVGQDNSPLHF; j_call: TRBJ1-6; d_call: NA; v_call: TRBV9; cdr3_length: 14; clone_size: NA
cdr3_nt: TGTGCCAGCAGCCAAGTTAACAGCTACGAGCAGTACTTC; cdr3_aa: CASSQVNSYEQYF; j_call: TRBJ2-7; d_call: NA; v_call: TRBV14; cdr3_length: 13; clone_size: many
cdr3_nt: TGTGCCAGCAGCTTTGCTGATTACTCTGGAAACACCATATATTTT; cdr3_aa: CASSFADYSGNTIYF; j_call: TRBJ1-3; d_call: NA; v_call: TRBV7-9; cdr3_length: 15; clone_size: NA
cdr3_nt: TGTGCCAGCAGTTACGACAGGATGATCTATGGCTACACCTTC; cdr3_aa: CASSYDRMIYGYTF; j_call: TRBJ1-2; d_call: NA; v_call: TRBV6-5; cdr3_length: 14; clone_size: medium-sized
cdr3_nt: TGTGCCAGCAGTTTGGGGGGTCCACCCTACGAGCAGTACTTC; cdr3_aa: CASSLGGPPYEQYF; j_call: TRBJ2-7; d_call: NA; v_call: TRBV27; cdr3_length: 14; clone_size: NA
cdr3_nt: TGTGCCAGCAGCTTGGGCAGGGAGGGGGCTAATGAAAAACTGTTTTTT; cdr3_aa: CASSLGREGANEKLFF; j_call: TRBJ1-4; d_call: NA; v_call: TRBV5-4; cdr3_length: 16; clone_size: few
cdr3_nt: TGTGCCACCTTCCCGGCGGGGTTGCATGGCTACACCTTC; cdr3_aa: CATFPAGLHGYTF; j_call: TRBJ1-2; d_call: NA; v_call: TRBV6-1; cdr3_length: 13; clone_size: NA
cdr3_nt: TGCAGCGTTGGCGTGGAAACTGAAGCTTTCTTT; cdr3_aa: CSVGVETEAFF; j_call: TRBJ1-1; d_call: NA; v_call: TRBV29-1; cdr3_length: 11; clone_size: medium-sized
cdr3_nt: TGTGCCAGCAGTTTACAGGGGGACTATGGCTACACCTTC; cdr3_aa: CASSLQGDYGYTF; j_call: TRBJ1-2; d_call: TRBD1; v_call: TRBV5-6; cdr3_length: 13; clone_size: NA
cdr3_nt: TGTGCCAGCAGTTCCCGGCGAGCGGGGGCCCTATACAATGAGCAGTTCTTC; cdr3_aa: CASSSRRAGALYNEQFF; j_call: TRBJ2-1; d_call: TRBD2; v_call: TRBV12-3/TRBV12-4; cdr3_length: 17; clone_size: NA
cdr3_nt: TGTGCCAGCCGTGGATGGGGGACAGGTCACTCTGGGGCCAACGTCCTGACTTTC; cdr3_aa: CASRGWGTGHSGANVLTF; j_call: TRBJ2-6; d_call: TRBD1; v_call: TRBV27; cdr3_length: 18; clone_size: few
cdr3_nt: TGTGCCAGCAGCGGCCCGCTAGCGGGGGGGCCTAATGAGCAGTTCTTC; cdr3_aa: CASSGPLAGGPNEQFF; j_call: TRBJ2-1; d_call: TRBD2; v_call: TRBV9; cdr3_length: 16; clone_size: NA
cdr3_nt: TGTGCTAGTGGTTTAGGCGACAGTAGGAATTCACCCCTCCACTTT; cdr3_aa: CASGLGDSRNSPLHF; j_call: TRBJ1-6; d_call: NA; v_call: TRBV12-5; cdr3_length: 15; clone_size: NA
cdr3_nt: TGCGCCAGCAGTGAGGGCCGGCCCTACGAGCAGTACTTC; cdr3_aa: CASSEGRPYEQYF; j_call: TRBJ2-7; d_call: NA; v_call: TRBV10-1; cdr3_length: 13; clone_size: NA
cdr3_nt: TGTGCCAGCAGCCAAAGAGGGACCCCCTCGAGGGGCTACACCTTC; cdr3_aa: CASSQRGTPSRGYTF; j_call: TRBJ1-2; d_call: NA; v_call: TRBV14; cdr3_length: 15; clone_size: medium-sized
cdr3_nt: TGTGCCAGCAGTTACTCGGGGGCCCCGACCTACTCCTACGAGCAGTACTTC; cdr3_aa: CASSYSGAPTYSYEQYF; j_call: TRBJ2-7; d_call: NA; v_call: TRBV6-5; cdr3_length: 17; clone_size: few
cdr3_nt: TGTGCCAGCAGCTTAAGGGCCGGGGCCTTACCGCTCTATGGCTACACCTTC; cdr3_aa: CASSLRAGALPLYGYTF; j_call: TRBJ1-2; d_call: NA; v_call: TRBV13; cdr3_length: 17; clone_size: medium-sized
cdr3_nt: TGTGCCAGCAGTCCGGGACTAGCGGGGTCCGGGGAGCTGTTTTTT; cdr3_aa: CASSPGLAGSGELFF; j_call: TRBJ2-2; d_call: TRBD2; v_call: TRBV6-5; cdr3_length: 15; clone_size: few
cdr3_nt: TGTGCCAGCAGTTTAGCGGTCGGTGGGCTCGGCACTGAAGCTTTCTTT; cdr3_aa: CASSLAVGGLGTEAFF; j_call: TRBJ1-1; d_call: NA; v_call: TRBV12-3/TRBV12-4; cdr3_length: 16; clone_size: NA